The 5 T cell receptor beta chains below come from one sample, sequenced in a study of T-cell reconstitution after alpha-beta-depleted transplantation in children. Unique molecular identifiers were built into the TCRbeta library. MiXCR was run by TCRdb on the PCR reads, yielding one entry per CDR3 protein. The repertoire holds approximately 97,000 distinct CDR3 sequences, with approximately 8% as singletons. The sample was PBMCs, taken before TCRalphabeta/CD19-depleted stem cell transplant. All receptors derive from a boy aged 2 to 10 with acute lymphoblastic leukemia, due to receive a stem cell transplant.

A few counts support this clonotype. The chain has TRBV5-1 and TRBJ1-3, with a possible D match to TRBD1 (6 bases). CDR3 length: 17 residues. CDR1 and CDR2 from the germline V gene are SGHRS and YFSETQ. V lost 0 bases to trimming and J lost 0 bases, with 13 bases between them. The CDR3 protein is CASSLGGTPNSGNTIYF. The CDR3, as DNA: TGCGCCAGCAGCTTGGGGGGGACACCCAACTCTGGAAACACCATATATTTT.

This clonotype was detected ten times or more. This chain links TRBV7-2 with TRBJ2-3; 10 positions match TRBD2. V was pared by 5 bases and J by 4 bases, with 24 bases of the junction left unmatched. Germline loops: CDR1 SGHTA, CDR2 FQGNSA. The CDR3 has 21 residues. The CDR3 bases are TGTGCCAGCAGCGGTTTGCGCCGGGCTAGCGGGGGCCTAAGGGCCTCAGATACGCAGTATTTT. The encoded protein is CASSGLRRASGGLRASDTQYF.

This clonotype was observed a few times. The CDR3 sequence: CASSQEGAKNTGELFF. CDR3 DNA: TGCGCCAGCAGCCAAGAGGGGGCCAAGAACACCGGGGAGCTGTTTTTT. The J gene is TRBJ2-2, the V gene TRBV4-1; TRBD1 is a possible D gene (6 bases). Germline V gene sequence: CDR1 MGHRA, CDR2 YSYEKL. V gave up 0 bases and J gave up 1 base, with 9 bases separating them. There are 16 residues in the CDR3.

In its sample, this clonotype was seen a few times. The chain carries TRBV6-1 and TRBJ2-1; 10 positions agree with TRBD2. The germline gives CDR1 MNHNS, CDR2 SASEGT. The CDR3 extends over 15 amino acids. V lost 3 bases, J lost 4 bases, and 3 bases stayed unmatched. The CDR3 region has the DNA TGTGCCAGCAGTGACACTAGCGGGGAGTACAATGAGCAGTTCTTC. It encodes CASSDTSGEYNEQFF.

This chain uses TRBV21-1 with TRBJ1-1; the D call in the table, TRBD1, was not verified against the DNA. TRBV21-1 is classified as a pseudogene. CDR3 length equals 20 residues. CDR3 nucleotides: TGTGCCAGCAGCAAAGCGGTGGGTCAGGGTCTAGTGAATAGGTACACTGAAGCTTTCTTT. It yields the protein CASSKAVGQGLVNRYTEAFF.